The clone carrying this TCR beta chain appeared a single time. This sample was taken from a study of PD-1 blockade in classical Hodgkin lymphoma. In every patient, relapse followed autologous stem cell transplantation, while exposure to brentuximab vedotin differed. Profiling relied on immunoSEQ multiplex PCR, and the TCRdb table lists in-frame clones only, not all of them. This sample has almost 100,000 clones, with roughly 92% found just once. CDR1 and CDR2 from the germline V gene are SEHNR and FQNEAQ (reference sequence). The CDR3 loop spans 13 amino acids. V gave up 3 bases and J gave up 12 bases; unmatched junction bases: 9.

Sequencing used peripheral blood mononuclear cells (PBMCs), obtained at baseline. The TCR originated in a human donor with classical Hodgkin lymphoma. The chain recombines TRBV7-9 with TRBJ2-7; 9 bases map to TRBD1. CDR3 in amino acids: CASSFTQDRGMYF. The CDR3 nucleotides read TGTGCCAGCAGCTTCACCCAGGACAGGGGAATGTACTTC.